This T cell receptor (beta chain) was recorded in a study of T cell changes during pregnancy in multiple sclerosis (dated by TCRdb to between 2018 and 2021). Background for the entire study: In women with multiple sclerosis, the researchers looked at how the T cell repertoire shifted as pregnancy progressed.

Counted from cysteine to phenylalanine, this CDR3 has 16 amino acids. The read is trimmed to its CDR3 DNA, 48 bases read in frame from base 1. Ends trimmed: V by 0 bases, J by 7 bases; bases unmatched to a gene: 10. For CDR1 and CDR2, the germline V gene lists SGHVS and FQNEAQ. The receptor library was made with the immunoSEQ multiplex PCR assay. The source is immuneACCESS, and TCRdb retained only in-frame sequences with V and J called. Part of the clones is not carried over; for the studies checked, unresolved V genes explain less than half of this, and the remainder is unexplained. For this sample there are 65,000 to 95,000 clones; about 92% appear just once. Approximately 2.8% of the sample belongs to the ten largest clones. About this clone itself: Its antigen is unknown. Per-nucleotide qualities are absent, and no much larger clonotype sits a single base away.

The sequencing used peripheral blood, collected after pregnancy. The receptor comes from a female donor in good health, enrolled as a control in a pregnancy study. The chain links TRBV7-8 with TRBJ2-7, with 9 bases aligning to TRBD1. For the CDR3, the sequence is CASSLAQGASPLEQYF. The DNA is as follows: TGTGCCAGCAGCTTAGCACAGGGGGCCTCCCCCTTGGAGCAGTACTTC.